Listed below are T cell receptor beta chains from one sample, sequenced in a study of cytomegalovirus exposure and HLA in healthy donors. TCRdb's copy holds only in-frame clones and misses some; the assay was immunoSEQ multiplex PCR. The sample has approximately 200,000 clones; around three quarters are singletons. Sample: PBMCs. These TCRs come from a woman aged 18-30 years in good health and CMV-seronegative. Each CDR3 is given with its conserved first and last residue. D genes are given only for firm matches. The size field is filled for only some rows; it gives once, few, many or a size class.

d_call | j_call | clone_size | v_call | cdr3_nt | cdr3_aa
. | TRBJ1-2 | . | TRBV5-6 | TGTGCCAGCAGCTCGGGGAAGAGGCCCAACCACTATGGCTACACCTTC | CASSSGKRPNHYGYTF
. | TRBJ1-1 | few | TRBV7-8 | TGTGCCAGCAGCCAAATTGCTTTAAGCGGGACCCACCTAGCTGAAGCTTTCTTT | CASSQIALSGTHLAEAFF
TRBD1 | TRBJ1-6 | . | TRBV9 | TGTGCCAGCAGCGTAAGGACAGGAGGGAATTCACCCCTCCACTTT | CASSVRTGGNSPLHF
. | TRBJ2-2 | . | TRBV28 | TGTGCCAGCAACCGCCGGGACACTGACACCGGGGAGCTGTTTTTT | CASNRRDTDTGELFF
. | TRBJ1-2 | . | TRBV7-2 | TGTGCCAGCAGCTTAGCGCCCGAGACACCCGAAGGAAAATTC | CASSLAPETPEGKF
. | TRBJ2-7 | . | TRBV4-1 | TGCGCCAGCAGCCTGTACGTCGGGGGGCCGGTCGAGCAGTACTTC | CASSLYVGGPVEQYF
. | TRBJ1-4 | few | TRBV19 | TGTGCCAGTAGTATAGATCTCCGCCTAGAAAAACTGTTTTTT | CASSIDLRLEKLFF
. | TRBJ1-4 | . | TRBV7-2 | TGTGCCAGCAGCCGGTTCGCTGAAAAACTGTTTTTT | CASSRFAEKLFF
. | TRBJ2-7 | . | TRBV9 | TGTGCCAGCAGCGTAGGGTCAACAGGGTGGTCCTACGAGCAGTACTTC | CASSVGSTGWSYEQYF
. | TRBJ2-1 | . | TRBV2 | TGTGCCAGCAGACTGACCAGAGGTCCGTTCTTC | CASRLTRGPFF
TRBD2 | TRBJ2-1 | . | TRBV7-6 | TGTGCCAGCAGTCTAGCGGGGAGCTCCTACAATGAGCAGTTCTTC | CASSLAGSSYNEQFF
. | TRBJ2-5 | . | TRBV7-8 | TGTGCCAGCACCGTTAGTAGGGGCAGGGGTAGAGAGAACCAGTACTTC | CASTVSRGRGRENQYF
. | TRBJ1-1 | . | TRBV19 | TGTGCCAGTAGTATGTCGGGGAACACTGAAGCTTTCTTT | CASSMSGNTEAFF
. | TRBJ1-2 | once | TRBV2 | TGTGCCAGCGGTAGTGCAGGCGAACAAAACTATGGCTACACCTTC | CASGSAGEQNYGYTF
. | TRBJ1-4 | . | TRBV11-2 | TGTGCCAGCAGCTTAAGCCCGTCGAGTAAACTGTTTTTT | CASSLSPSSKLFF
. | TRBJ1-6 | . | TRBV28 | TGTGCCAGCACCGCGGCCGGGGGGGATTCACCCCTCCACTTT | CASTAAGGDSPLHF
TRBD2 | TRBJ2-2 | . | TRBV2 | TGTGCCAGCAGTGATTTGGGCGGGAGCAAGATCGGGGAGCTGTTTTTT | CASSDLGGSKIGELFF
TRBD1 | TRBJ2-3 | . | TRBV28 | TGTGCCAGCAGTTTATTAAAGGGGACAGCCACAGATACGCAGTATTTT | CASSLLKGTATDTQYF
. | TRBJ1-1 | . | TRBV7-9 | TGTGCCAGCAGCTTGGTACGGGGGAACACTGAAGCTTTCTTT | CASSLVRGNTEAFF
. | TRBJ1-1 | . | TRBV28 | TGTGCCAGCAGTTTGAGGAACACTGAAGCTTTCTTT | CASSLRNTEAFF
TRBD2 | TRBJ2-3 | . | TRBV5-1 | TGCGCCAGCAGCTTGGGTGTAGCGGGGGGGCTTCCAGATACGCAGTATTTT | CASSLGVAGGLPDTQYF
TRBD1 | TRBJ2-3 | . | TRBV19 | TGTGCCAGTGCCGGGACAGGGGAGGTGGATACGCAGTATTTT | CASAGTGEVDTQYF
TRBD2 | TRBJ2-7 | . | TRBV9 | TGTGCCACCCCCCAGCGCGGGAGCCGAGAGCAGTACTTC | CATPQRGSREQYF
. | TRBJ2-7 | . | TRBV27 | TGTGCCAGCAGTTTAGGGGGGAACTACGAGCAGTACTTC | CASSLGGNYEQYF
. | TRBJ2-3 | . | TRBV6-5 | TGTGCCAGCAGTTACTCCCCGGATACGCAGTATTTT | CASSYSPDTQYF
TRBD2 | TRBJ2-7 | . | TRBV27 | TGTGCCAGCAGTTGGGGGCTAGCGGGAGGGGAGCAGTACTTC | CASSWGLAGGEQYF
. | TRBJ1-2 | . | TRBV5-1 | TGCGCCAGCAGCCGAGGGCATGGCTATGGCTACACCTTC | CASSRGHGYGYTF
. | TRBJ2-2 | . | TRBV5-1 | TGCGCCAGCAGCTTAGGCGGAGCGAACACCGGGGAGCTGTTTTTT | CASSLGGANTGELFF
TRBD2 | TRBJ2-7 | once | TRBV7-6 | TGTGCCAGCAGCTCAACTAGCGTCCCTGGCTACGAGCAGTACTTC | CASSSTSVPGYEQYF
TRBD1 | TRBJ1-5 | . | TRBV27 | TGTGCCAGCAGTCGGATAGTCGGACAGGGCTTTGATCAGCCCCAGCATTTT | CASSRIVGQGFDQPQHF
. | TRBJ1-1 | . | TRBV7-9 | TGTGCCAGCAGCTTAAGTTCAGGCACGAACACTGAAGCTTTCTTT | CASSLSSGTNTEAFF
TRBD1 | TRBJ2-2 | . | TRBV28 | TGTGCCAGCAGTTCGAGACAGGGGGCTTCCGGGGAGCTGTTTTTT | CASSSRQGASGELFF
TRBD1 | TRBJ1-2 | . | TRBV7-9 | TGTGCCAGCAGCCCCAGGGGGCAGAGGGATGGCTACACCTTC | CASSPRGQRDGYTF
TRBD1 | TRBJ2-7 | . | TRBV15 | TGTGCCACCAGCACTGACAGGGGATCCTACGAGCAGTACTTC | CATSTDRGSYEQYF
. | TRBJ1-6 | . | TRBV5-1 | TGCGCCAGCAGCTTGGGTCCGTCGACAGATTATAATTCACCCCTCCACTTT | CASSLGPSTDYNSPLHF
. | TRBJ2-2 | . | TRBV12-5 | TGTGCTAGCGGCCCTAACAGGGATCCCAGCACCGGGGAGCTGTTTTTT | CASGPNRDPSTGELFF